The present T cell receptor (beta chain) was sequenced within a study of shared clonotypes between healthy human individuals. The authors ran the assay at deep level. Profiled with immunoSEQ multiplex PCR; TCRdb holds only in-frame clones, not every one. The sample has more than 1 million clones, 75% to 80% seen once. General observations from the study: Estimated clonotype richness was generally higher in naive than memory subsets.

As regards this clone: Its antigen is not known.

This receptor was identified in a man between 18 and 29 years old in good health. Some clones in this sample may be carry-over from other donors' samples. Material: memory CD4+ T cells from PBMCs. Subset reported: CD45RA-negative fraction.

DNA of the CDR3: TGTGCCAGCAGCTTAATTGGGGGGCCGAACACCGGGGAGCTGTTTTTT. This encodes CASSLIGGPNTGELFF. This rearrangement joins TRBV7-3 to TRBJ2-2; D could derive from TRBD1 or TRBD2 (6 bases each). The CDR3 runs 16 residues. CDR1 and CDR2 (germline): SGHTA, FQGTGA. V was clipped by 1 base and J by 0 bases, with 9 bases between them.